The present T cell receptor beta chain was sequenced within a study of blood T cell repertoires in COVID-19. Overall study: Acute and convalescent COVID-19 samples came from the United States, Italy and Spain.

Enrolled during active infection, Seattle patients were then followed longitudinally. This clone was seen just once. In germline, CDR1 is MDHEN, CDR2 SYDVKM. The length of the CDR3 is 16 residues. The ends were cut back, 2 bases at V and 10 bases at J, with 18 bases in the middle. The table came from immunoSEQ multiplex PCR; TCRdb's copy has only in-frame clones and leaves some out. Of 150,000 to 200,000 clones in the sample, around nine tenths were seen once. J is TRBJ1-6 and V is TRBV28, with TRBD1 as a possible D gene (5 bases). Sequences were obtained from peripheral blood. This receptor was obtained from a woman aged 65 to 85 with COVID-19, enrolled during active disease. This CDR3 is CASSLGHRRGFSPLHF. As DNA, the CDR3 is TGTGCCAGCAGTTTAGGCCACAGGAGGGGTTTCTCACCCCTCCACTTT.